Given below is one TCR beta chain in context. Its antigen is unknown. In the PCR, 60 Vbeta and 13 Jbeta primers were used. Here immunoSEQ multiplex PCR was the method, and the copy in TCRdb shows in-frame clones only, minus some. Reported are approximately 190,000 clones; the ten largest clones contain approximately 0.74%. These data belong to a study of cytomegalovirus exposure and HLA in healthy donors. Germline V lookup: CDR1 SNHLY, CDR2 FYNNEI. V gave up 3 bases and J gave up 7 bases; unmatched junction bases: 3. The CDR3 is made up of 14 amino acids. Findings and limits, study-wide: A later analysis by the authors found several of the most significant clusters apparently linked to common viral pathogens. The dataset shows that most TCR sequences were rare, while some public TCRs occurred in many donors. Analyzed later, association rates of TCRs varied across HLA loci, with DRB1 most and HLA-C fewest.

The donors gave bone marrow, and they were healthy. Sequencing was carried out using PBMCs. The clonotype originates from a boy between 5 and 17 years old in good health and CMV-seronegative. The V gene is TRBV2, the J gene TRBJ1-5; 10 nucleotides match TRBD1. The chain's CDR3 is CASSDRTGGQPQHF. In DNA form, the CDR3 reads TGTGCCAGCAGTGATAGGACAGGGGGGCAGCCCCAGCATTTT.